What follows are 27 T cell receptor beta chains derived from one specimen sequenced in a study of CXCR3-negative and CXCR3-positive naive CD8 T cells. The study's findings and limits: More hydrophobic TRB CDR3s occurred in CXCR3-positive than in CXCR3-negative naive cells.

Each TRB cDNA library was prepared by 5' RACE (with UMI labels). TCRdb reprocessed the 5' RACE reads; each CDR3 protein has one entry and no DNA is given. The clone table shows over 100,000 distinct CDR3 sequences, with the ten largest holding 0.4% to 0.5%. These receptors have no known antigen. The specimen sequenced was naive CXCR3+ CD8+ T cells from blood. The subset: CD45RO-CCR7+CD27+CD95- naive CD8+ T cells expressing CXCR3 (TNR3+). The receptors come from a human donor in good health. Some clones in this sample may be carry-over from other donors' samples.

The CDR3: CASSLQDSNIRGAYLYRTDTQYF. The chain carries TRBV18 and TRBJ2-3; TCRdb's assignment of TRBD1 cannot be checked, as there is no DNA. The CDR3 length is 23 residues. Germline V CDR1 and CDR2: KGHSH, LQKENI.

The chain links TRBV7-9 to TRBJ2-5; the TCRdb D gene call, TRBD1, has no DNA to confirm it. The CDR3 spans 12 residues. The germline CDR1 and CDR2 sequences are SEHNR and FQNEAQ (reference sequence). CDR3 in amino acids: CASRTGQETQYF.

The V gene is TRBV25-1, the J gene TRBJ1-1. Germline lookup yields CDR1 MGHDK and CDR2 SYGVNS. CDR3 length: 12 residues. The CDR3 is CAMTGPSGEAFF.

The CDR3 is CSARDEGSGLAGTPQFF. The chain couples TRBV20-1 to TRBJ2-1; TCRdb's D gene call, TRBD2, goes unchecked for lack of DNA. Germline CDR1 reads DFQATT; CDR2 reads SNEGSKA (reference sequence). The CDR3 totals 17 residues.

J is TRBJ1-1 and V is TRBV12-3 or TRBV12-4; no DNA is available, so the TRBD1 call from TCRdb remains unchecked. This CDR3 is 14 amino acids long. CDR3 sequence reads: CASRIGQGATEAFF.

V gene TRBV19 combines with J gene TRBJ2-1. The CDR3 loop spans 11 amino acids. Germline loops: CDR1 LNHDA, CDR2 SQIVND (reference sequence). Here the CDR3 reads CASSIGDEQFF. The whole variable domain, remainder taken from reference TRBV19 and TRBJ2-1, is DGGITQSPKYLFRKEGQNVTLSCEQNLNHDAMYWYRQDPGQGLRLIYYSQIVNDFQKGDIAEGYSVSREKKESFPLTVTSAQKNPTAFYLCASSIGDEQFFGPGTRLTVL.

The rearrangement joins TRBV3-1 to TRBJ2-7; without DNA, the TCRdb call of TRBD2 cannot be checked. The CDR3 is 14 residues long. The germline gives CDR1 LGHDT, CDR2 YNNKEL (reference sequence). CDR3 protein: CASSQPGLTNEQYF.

This chain's CDR3 is CASSLRTEGVADTQYF. The rearrangement uses TRBV11-1 and TRBJ2-3; TCRdb lists TRBD1, though no DNA is available to test this call. CDR1 is SGHAT and CDR2 is FQDESV in the germline V gene (reference sequence). The CDR3 has 16 amino acids.

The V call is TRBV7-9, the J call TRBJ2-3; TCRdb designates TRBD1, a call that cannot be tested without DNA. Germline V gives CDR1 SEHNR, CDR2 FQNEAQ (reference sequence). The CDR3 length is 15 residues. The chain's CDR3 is CASSRRQGGGDTQYF.

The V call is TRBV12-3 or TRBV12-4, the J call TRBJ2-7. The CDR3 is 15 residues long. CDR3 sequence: CASSFGVRGSYEQYF.

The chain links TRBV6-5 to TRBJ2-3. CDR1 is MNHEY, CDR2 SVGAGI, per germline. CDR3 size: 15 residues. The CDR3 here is CASSYSRAFSDTQYF.

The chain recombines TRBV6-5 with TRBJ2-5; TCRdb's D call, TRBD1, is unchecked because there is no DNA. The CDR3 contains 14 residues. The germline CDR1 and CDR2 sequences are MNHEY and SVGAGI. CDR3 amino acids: CASSYLDNGETQYF.

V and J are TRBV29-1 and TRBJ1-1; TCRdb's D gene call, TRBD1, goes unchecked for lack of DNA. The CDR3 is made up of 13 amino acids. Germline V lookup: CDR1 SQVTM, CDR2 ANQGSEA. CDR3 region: CSVGPGMNTEAFF.

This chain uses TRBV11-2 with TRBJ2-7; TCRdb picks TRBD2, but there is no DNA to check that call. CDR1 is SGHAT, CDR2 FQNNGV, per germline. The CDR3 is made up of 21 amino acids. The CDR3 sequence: CASSFPLARLAGGPRDYEQYF.

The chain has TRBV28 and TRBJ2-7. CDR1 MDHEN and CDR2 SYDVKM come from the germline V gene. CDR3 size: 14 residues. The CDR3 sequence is CASSLFWGFFEQYF.

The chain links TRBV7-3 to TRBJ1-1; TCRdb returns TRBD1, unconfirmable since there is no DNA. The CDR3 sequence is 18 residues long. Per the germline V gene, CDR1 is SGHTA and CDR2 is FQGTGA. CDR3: CASSLTHYPGHPNTEAFF.

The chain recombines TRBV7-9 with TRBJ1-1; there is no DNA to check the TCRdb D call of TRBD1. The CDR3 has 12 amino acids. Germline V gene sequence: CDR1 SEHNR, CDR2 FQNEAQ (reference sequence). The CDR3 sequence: CASSPRVTEAFF.

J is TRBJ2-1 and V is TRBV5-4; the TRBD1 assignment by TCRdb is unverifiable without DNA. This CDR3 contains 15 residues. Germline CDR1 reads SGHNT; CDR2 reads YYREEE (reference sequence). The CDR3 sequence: CASRLTGGRYNEQFF.

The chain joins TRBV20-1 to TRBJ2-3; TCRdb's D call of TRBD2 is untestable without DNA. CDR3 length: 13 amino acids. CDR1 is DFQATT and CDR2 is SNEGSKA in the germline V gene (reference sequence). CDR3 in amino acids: CSAISGGAYTQYF.

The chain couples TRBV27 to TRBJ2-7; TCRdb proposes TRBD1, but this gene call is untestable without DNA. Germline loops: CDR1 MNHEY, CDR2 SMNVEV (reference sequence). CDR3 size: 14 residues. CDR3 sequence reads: CASSWGRGTYEQYF.

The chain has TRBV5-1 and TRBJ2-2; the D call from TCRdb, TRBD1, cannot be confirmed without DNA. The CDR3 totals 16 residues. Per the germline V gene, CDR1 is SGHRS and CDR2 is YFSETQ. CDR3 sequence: CASSLFGQGASGELFF.

The chain's CDR3 is CASSLAGTGYYEQYF. The V and J genes are TRBV5-5 and TRBJ2-7; TCRdb proposes TRBD1, but this gene call is untestable without DNA. CDR1 is SGHKS and CDR2 is YYEKEE in the germline V gene (reference sequence). CDR3 size: 15 residues. Together with reference TRBV5-5 and TRBJ2-7, the CDR3 gives the full variable domain: DAGVTQSPTHLIKTRGQQVTLRCSPISGHKSVSWYQQVLGQGPQFIFQYYEKEERGRGNFPDRFSARQFPNYSSELNVNALLLGDSALYLCASSLAGTGYYEQYFGPGTRLTVT.

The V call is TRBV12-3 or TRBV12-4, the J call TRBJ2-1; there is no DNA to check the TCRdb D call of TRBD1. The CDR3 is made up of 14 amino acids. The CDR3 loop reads CATGGWGPYNEQFF.

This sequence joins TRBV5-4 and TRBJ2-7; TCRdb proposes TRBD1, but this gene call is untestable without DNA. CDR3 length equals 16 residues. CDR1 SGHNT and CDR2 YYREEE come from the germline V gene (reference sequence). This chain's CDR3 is CASSLGTGQLLYEQYF. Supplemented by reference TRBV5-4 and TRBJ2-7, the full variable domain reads ETGVTQSPTHLIKTRGQQVTLRCSSQSGHNTVSWYQQALGQGPQFIFQYYREEENGRGNFPPRFSGLQFPNYSSELNVNALELDDSALYLCASSLGTGQLLYEQYFGPGTRLTVT.

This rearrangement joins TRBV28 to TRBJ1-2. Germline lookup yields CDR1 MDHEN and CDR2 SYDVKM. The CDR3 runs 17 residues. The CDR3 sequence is CASSLFTRRVVDYGYTF.

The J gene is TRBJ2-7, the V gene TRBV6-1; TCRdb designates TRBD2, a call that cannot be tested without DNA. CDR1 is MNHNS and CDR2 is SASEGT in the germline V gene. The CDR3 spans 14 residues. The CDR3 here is CASSVTSGPYEQYF.

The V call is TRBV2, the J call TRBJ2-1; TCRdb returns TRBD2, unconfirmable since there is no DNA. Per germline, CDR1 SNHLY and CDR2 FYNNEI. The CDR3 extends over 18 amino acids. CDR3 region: CASTPGLAGGSNYNEQFF.